Below, 8 T cell receptor beta chains from the same sample are listed, as sequenced in a study of CD8 T cells in Susac syndrome. Reverse transcription of about 0.45 to 1 ug RNA was carried out with random hexamers. TCRdb fed the immunoSEQ multiplex PCR reads into MiXCR, producing one record per CDR3 protein. The sample records some 300,000 distinct CDR3 sequences, 85% being singletons. The sequencing sample was made of CD8+ T cells from PBMCs. These receptors originate from a human donor with multiple sclerosis.

This sequence joins TRBV14 and TRBJ2-7; TRBD2 aligns across 7 bases. V trimming: 4 bases; J trimming: 3 bases; junction bases outside the gene matches: 12. CDR3 length: 16 residues. Germline assignment: CDR1 SGHDN and CDR2 FVKESK. The CDR3 nucleotides are TGTGCCAGCAGCCCTTCGTCCAGCGGGGTCTACTACGAGCAGTACTTC. Its protein is CASSPSSSGVYYEQYF.

The chain recombines TRBV4-3 with TRBJ2-1; D is undetermined. CDR3 length equals 17 residues. Germline V CDR1 and CDR2: LGHNA, YSLEER. V lost 0 bases and J 5 bases, leaving 17 bases between the germline ends. The CDR3 loop is CASSQDFPQYPDNEQFF. The CDR3 nucleotides are TGCGCCAGCAGCCAAGACTTTCCACAGTATCCCGACAATGAGCAGTTCTTC.

CDR3 coding DNA: TGTGCCATCAGTGAGGATCAGGACTCCTACGAGCAGTACTTC. Translated, it gives CAISEDQDSYEQYF. V is TRBV10-3 and J is TRBJ2-7; no clear D. From germline, CDR1 is ENHRY and CDR2 SYGVKD. Trimming cost V 2 bases and J 0 bases, with 8 bases left between them. The CDR3 is 14 amino acids.

This rearrangement joins TRBV5-6 to TRBJ2-1; 11 bases align to TRBD1. The CDR3 totals 14 residues. Unmatched junction bases numbered 2, after V lost 3 bases and J lost 6 bases. Germline CDR1 and CDR2: SGHDT and YYEEEE. The CDR3 nucleotides read TGTGCCAGCAGCTCCGGGACAGGGGGCAATGAGCAGTTCTTC. Translation gives CASSSGTGGNEQFF.

The chain uses TRBV29-1 and TRBJ2-1; 9 bases align to TRBD2. This CDR3 has 15 amino acids. Germline CDR1 SQVTM, CDR2 ANQGSEA. The CDR3 region is CSSALAGANYNEQFF. DNA of the CDR3: TGCAGTTCAGCTTTAGCGGGGGCTAACTACAATGAGCAGTTCTTC.

J is TRBJ2-4 and V is TRBV7-9; 9 bases match TRBD1. Germline V gene lookup returns CDR1 SEHNR and CDR2 FQNEAQ (reference sequence). Germline trimming cut 0 bases from V and 4 bases from J; bases unmatched to any gene: 4. This CDR3 comprises 16 residues. CDR3: CASSLAETGGKNIQYF. Written as DNA, the CDR3 is TGTGCCAGCAGCTTAGCCGAGACAGGGGGAAAAAACATTCAGTACTTC.

This clonotype was picked up one time. J is TRBJ2-5 and V is TRBV4-1, with 9 bases that match TRBD1. The germline V gene has CDR1 MGHRA and CDR2 YSYEKL. The CDR3 runs to 16 residues. V lost 5 bases to trimming and J lost 3 bases; unmatched junction nucleotides: 10. The CDR3 sequence: CASSYQGTGSEETQYF. The CDR3 DNA sequence: TGCGCCAGCAGCTATCAGGGGACAGGGAGCGAAGAGACCCAGTACTTC.

V is TRBV30 and J is TRBJ2-5, with D possibly TRBD1 on 6 matching bases. Trimming took off 1 base at V and 4 bases at J, with 13 bases between the two ends. Germline CDR1 and CDR2: GTSNPN and SVGIG (reference sequence). This CDR3 is 14 amino acids long. The CDR3 here is CAWSEGVGVETQYF. The CDR3 nucleotides read TGTGCCTGGAGTGAGGGGGTCGGGGTAGAGACCCAGTACTTC.